The 11 T cell receptor beta chains presented below share a single source sample, sequenced in a study of Tregs in tolerant kidney transplant recipients. Only in-frame clones appear in the TCRdb table, and some are missing; sequencing was by immunoSEQ multiplex PCR. The specimen's table records roughly 50,000 clones. The source material was CD4+ T cells from blood, sampled before the transplant. The receptors here all came from a human donor who received a combined kidney and bone marrow transplant.

Worth noting for this clone: Read sequence stops 3 residues before the CDR3 end, and the germline J gene provides the missing end. The chain has TRBV6-1 and TRBJ1-2, with 9 bases aligning to TRBD1. Looked up from germline, CDR1 is MNHNS and CDR2 is SASEGT. With V trimmed by 4 bases and J by 7 bases, 7 bases remained unmatched. The CDR3 sequence is 14 residues long. The covered CDR3 bases are TGTGCCAGCAGTGTGGGGACAGGGTACTCTGGC. Its protein is CASSVGTGYSG. Given in full, the CDR3 is CASSVGTGYSGYTF.

About this clone: The read comes to an end 3 residues before the CDR3 does, leaving the germline J gene to fill in the end. The rearrangement links TRBV7-9 to TRBJ1-2; weak D call: TRBD1 (5 bases). CDR1 SEHNR and CDR2 FQNEAQ come from the germline V gene (reference sequence). This CDR3 has 15 amino acids. Trimming pared 2 bases from V and 2 bases from J, leaving 12 bases between. The sequenced CDR3 bases are TGTGCCAGCAGCTTAACATTTGCAGGGAACTATGGC. Its protein product is CASSLTFAGNYG. The entire CDR3 sequence reads CASSLTFAGNYGYTF.

A word on this clone: The observed sequence ends 3 residues before the CDR3 terminus, with the missing tail filled in from the germline J gene. The chain joins TRBV20-1 to TRBJ2-5; 10 nucleotides match TRBD2. The V segment lost 1 base and the J segment 0 bases; nucleotides outside the gene matches: 5. The CDR3 has 16 residues. Germline V lookup: CDR1 DFQATT, CDR2 SNEGSKA (reference sequence). Partial CDR3 DNA: TGCAGTGCTAGAGGGGGACTAGCGTTAAACCAAGAGACC. This gives the protein CSARGGLALNQET. The CDR3, in full, reads CSARGGLALNQETQYF.

To note about this clone: The read stops 3 residues short of the end of the CDR3; the missing end is completed from the germline J gene. The chain recombines TRBV5-1 with TRBJ1-2; a weak D match, TRBD1 (5 bases). The CDR3 totals 14 residues. V dropped 3 bases and J dropped 2 bases, with 11 bases sitting between them. CDR1 is SGHRS and CDR2 is YFSETQ in the germline V gene. The sequenced part of the CDR3 DNA is TGCGCCAGCAGCTCGGATGGGGGGAACTATGGC. Protein product: CASSSDGGNYG. The CDR3 as a whole reads CASSSDGGNYGYTF.

Details on this clone: The read ends 3 residues shy of where the CDR3 ends; the end is completed using the germline J gene. The rearrangement uses TRBV2 and TRBJ1-1; no definite D call. This CDR3 contains 13 residues. CDR1 is SNHLY and CDR2 is FYNNEI in the germline V gene. Trimming shortened V by 4 bases and J by 3 bases, and 9 bases separated the two germline ends. Incomplete CDR3 DNA: TGTGCCAGCAGTGTGACACCTTACACTGAA. Protein: CASSVTPYTE. The entire CDR3 protein reads CASSVTPYTEAFF. Full variable domain (outside the CDR3, taken from reference TRBV2 and TRBJ1-1): EPEVTQTPSHQVTQMGQEVILRCVPISNHLYFYWYRQILGQKVEFLVSFYNNEISEKSEIFDDQFSVERPDGSNFTLKIRSTKLEDSAMYFCASSVTPYTEAFFGQGTRLTVV.

Details on this clone: Coverage ceases 3 residues before the CDR3 finishes, and the germline J gene fills in the end. The chain is built from TRBV18 and TRBJ1-6; TRBD1 agrees at 8 bases. This CDR3 has 18 residues. Looked up from germline, CDR1 is KGHSH and CDR2 is LQKENI. V was pared by 1 base and J by 6 bases, with 11 bases of the junction left unmatched. CDR3 DNA, as far as it was read: TGTGCCAGCTCACCACAGAGACCGACAGGGGCAGTTAATTCACCC. As protein: CASSPQRPTGAVNSP. The entire CDR3 protein is CASSPQRPTGAVNSPLHF.

In regard to this clone: The read falls 3 residues short of the CDR3 end, and the missing part is taken from the germline J gene. The gene calls are TRBV7-9 and TRBJ2-1; D uncertain. V was shortened by 4 bases and J by 4 bases, with 11 bases between the two germline ends. Germline CDR1 is SEHNR and CDR2 is FQNEAQ (reference sequence). CDR3 length equals 14 residues. The CDR3 loop reads CASSSMARYNEQFF. Incomplete CDR3 DNA: TGTGCCAGCAGCTCCATGGCGCGGTACAATGAG.

Worth noting for this clone: The read stops 3 residues short of the end of the CDR3; the missing end is completed from the germline J gene. The rearrangement joins TRBV5-1 to TRBJ2-5, with TRBD2 matching 7 bases. The V segment lost 0 bases and the J segment 5 bases; nucleotides outside the gene matches: 7. CDR3 length equals 15 residues. CDR1 is SGHRS, CDR2 YFSETQ, per germline. The part of the CDR3 DNA that was read is TGCGCCAGCAGCTTGGCGGTTAGGGAGGGGGAGACC. It is translated as CASSLAVREGET. The CDR3 in full is CASSLAVREGETQYF.

About this clone itself: The CDR3 goes on 3 residues after the read ends, and that part is filled in from the germline J gene. The chain combines TRBV19 with TRBJ2-7, with a tentative D call TRBD1 (7 bases). Trimming cost V 3 bases and J 0 bases, with 12 bases left between them. The CDR3 sequence is 15 residues long. The V gene's germline CDR1 is LNHDA and CDR2 SQIVND (reference sequence). The chain's CDR3 is CASSIQGGLSYEQYF. The sequenced part of the CDR3 DNA is TGTGCCAGTAGTATTCAGGGGGGCCTCTCCTACGAG.

Comment on this clone: Read coverage stops 3 residues before the CDR3 terminus; the germline J gene supplies the remainder. The chain links TRBV6-2 or TRBV6-3 to TRBJ2-2, with 7 nucleotides matching TRBD2. V shed 2 bases and J 4 bases; nucleotides not matched to a gene: 7. The CDR3 extends over 16 amino acids. Per germline, CDR1 MNHEY and CDR2 SVGEGT. The CDR3 reads CASSYLTRGGTGELFF. The DNA read from the CDR3 is TGTGCCAGCAGTTACCTGACACGCGGGGGCACCGGGGAG.

Points on this clone: The read terminates 3 residues ahead of where the CDR3 ends, so the germline J gene completes it. The chain combines TRBV19 with TRBJ2-3; TRBD1 aligns across 10 bases. With 4 bases clipped from V and 4 bases from J, the junction kept 11 bases outside the gene matches. The germline V gene encodes CDR1 LNHDA and CDR2 SQIVND (reference sequence). The CDR3 has 17 residues. The CDR3 loop is CASSKRPGTGDADTQYF. The covered CDR3 bases are TGTGCCAGTAGTAAACGCCCCGGGACAGGGGACGCAGATACG.